This TCR beta chain was documented in a study of blood T cell repertoires in COVID-19 (dated by TCRdb to the early 2020s). With regard to the full study: Samples from collaborators originated in the United States, Italy and Spain and spanned both the acute and convalescent phases of COVID-19. The dataset comprised deeply sampled blood TCRbeta repertoires from subjects exposed to, actively infected with, or recovered from COVID-19. The repertoires were made available in a free public database intended to serve as a resource for research on the immune response to SARS-CoV-2. Samples were obtained from the ongoing ImmuneRACE study (first 160 participants) and from some 1,200 subjects provided by 6 global collaborators. Sample metadata almost always included a de-identified subject ID, COVID-19 status, age in years and sex. The prospective study material was composed of cDNA or gDNA derived from T cells, B-cell-depleted T cells, or PBMCs. Where available, HLA class I and class II types were taken from metadata supplied by the sample provider and were not determined by assay-based typing.

TCRbeta CDR3 regions were amplified from genomic DNA using the immunoSEQ Assay, a bias-controlled multiplex PCR. Processing in the source paper ran as follows. The number of nucleated cells in each sample was estimated from the amplification of reference gene primers within the assay. To quantify the absolute abundance of each unique TCRbeta CDR3 rearrangement, sequence reads were collapsed and filtered. For each sample, productive Simpson clonality was calculated by taking the square root of Simpson's diversity index across productive rearrangements. The clones in this table, taken by TCRdb from immuneACCESS, are in-frame only. Not every clone is retained; where verified, under half of the shortfall comes from an unresolved V gene, and the cause of the rest is unknown. The D gene and trimming were derived from the DNA, and the V and J assignments and clone size from that table. The sample contains some 90,000 clones, 80% to 90% of them found a single time. The ten largest clones add up to around 2.9% of the sample.

The CDR3 goes from the cysteine to the phenylalanine over 14 residues. Only the CDR3 DNA is retained, 42 bases long and in frame from the first base. One collaborating source in Seattle enrolled patients while the patients were actively infected and followed the patients over time throughout the course of disease. Each collaborating institution followed its own protocols to collect whole blood in K2EDTA tubes. For TCRbeta analysis, collaborators shipped samples in one of three forms: frozen whole blood, isolated PBMCs, or DNA extracted from either of those sample types. General conclusions and limits of the study: The quantity of clinical and demographic metadata differed by source and by participant and was supplied without curation.

In regard to this clone: Its antigen is still unknown. There are no base qualities to consult, and no much larger clone falls within one base.

The chain was built from TRBV7-5 and TRBJ2-3; the DNA was not compared with TRBD2, the D call given in the table. TRBV7-5 is shown as a pseudogene. This receptor was identified in a man aged 45-65 years with COVID-19, enrolled during active disease. The source material was peripheral blood. The CDR3 protein is CARSLPRPQLGQYF. Here is the DNA: TGTGCCAGAAGCTTACCTAGGCCCCAGCTAGGGCAGTATTTT.